What follows are 21 T cell receptor beta chains derived from one specimen sequenced in a study of T cell responses to AZD1222 COVID-19 vaccine. Profiled with immunoSEQ multiplex PCR; TCRdb holds only in-frame clones, not every one. The top ten clones hold about 8.3% of a sample with 95,000 to 100,000 clones, 80% to 95% of them seen once. The sequenced sample was peripheral blood, obtained 28 days after the second AZD1222 dose. The receptors shown here come from an adult who received the AZD1222 COVID-19 vaccine.

This sequence joins TRBV5-4 and TRBJ1-2; tentative D call: TRBD1 (6 bases). The germline V gene has CDR1 SGHNT and CDR2 YYREEE (reference sequence). Trimming stripped 3 bases from V and 7 bases from J, with 16 bases between. This CDR3 spans 14 amino acids. CDR3 loop: CASSYRQDSSGYTF. The CDR3 region has the DNA TGTGCCAGCAGCTATAGACAGGATAGTAGTGGCTACACCTTC. Full variable domain (rest looked up from reference TRBV5-4 and TRBJ1-2): ETGVTQSPTHLIKTRGQQVTLRCSSQSGHNTVSWYQQALGQGPQFIFQYYREEENGRGNFPPRFSGLQFPNYSSELNVNALELDDSALYLCASSYRQDSSGYTFGSGTRLTVV.

The chain combines TRBV11-2 with TRBJ2-7; a weak D match, TRBD2 (6 bases). V was trimmed by 0 bases and J by 3 bases, leaving 9 bases between them. There are 14 residues in the CDR3. CDR1 and CDR2 (germline): SGHAT, FQNNGV. CDR3 sequence (DNA): TGTGCCAGCAGCTTAGATGGCGGGGACTACGAGCAGTACTTC. Its protein is CASSLDGGDYEQYF.

The V gene is TRBV6-5, the J gene TRBJ2-1; tentatively, D is TRBD1 or TRBD2 (6 bases each). Per the germline V gene, CDR1 is MNHEY and CDR2 is SVGAGI. Between the trimmed V and J ends, which lost 0 bases and 8 bases, there was a span of 14 bases. CDR3 length equals 15 residues. The CDR3 protein is CASSYSAQGGYEQFF. DNA for the CDR3: TGTGCCAGCAGTTACTCGGCACAGGGAGGCTATGAGCAGTTCTTC.

The chain couples TRBV28 to TRBJ2-2, with TRBD2 matching over 7 bases. V gave up 5 bases and J gave up 1 base; unmatched junction bases: 10. The CDR3 consists of 17 residues. Per the germline V gene, CDR1 is MDHEN and CDR2 is SYDVKM. The DNA for the CDR3 is TGTGCCAGCAGTGCCCGCCGACCGGGAGGGAACACCGGGGAGCTGTTTTTT. The encoded protein is CASSARRPGGNTGELFF. The full variable domain, rest sourced from reference TRBV28 and TRBJ2-2, is DVKVTQSSRYLVKRTGEKVFLECVQDMDHENMFWYRQDPGLGLRLIYFSYDVKMKEKGDIPEGYSVSREKKERFSLILESASTNQTSMYLCASSARRPGGNTGELFFGEGSRLTVL.

This CDR3 reads CASSAGPGETQYF. CDR3 DNA sequence: TGCGCCAGCAGCGCAGGTCCTGGCGAGACCCAGTACTTC. The chain carries TRBV5-1 and TRBJ2-5; no reliable D call. Looked up from germline, CDR1 is SGHRS and CDR2 is YFSETQ. The CDR3 has 13 amino acids. Trimming shortened V by 4 bases and J by 5 bases, and 12 bases separated the two germline ends.

This chain connects TRBV29-1 to TRBJ2-1; D is possibly TRBD1 (6 bases). The germline V gene encodes CDR1 SQVTM and CDR2 ANQGSEA. V dropped 5 bases and J dropped 6 bases, with 20 bases sitting between them. This CDR3 has 15 amino acids. CDR3 in DNA: TGCAGCGTTCGGTCAGGGGCTGCCAAACTCAATGAGCAGTTCTTC. Its translation is CSVRSGAAKLNEQFF.

This clone showed up just a few times. The chain combines TRBV28 with TRBJ2-7, with D possibly matching TRBD1 (6 bases). Between the trimmed V and J ends, which lost 7 bases and 4 bases, there was a span of 8 bases. CDR1 MDHEN and CDR2 SYDVKM come from the germline V gene. CDR3 size: 11 residues. The CDR3 loop reads CASTQGYEQYF. Here the CDR3 DNA reads TGTGCCAGCACACAGGGTTACGAGCAGTACTTC.

The chain carries TRBV9 and TRBJ1-2, with 9 positions matching TRBD1. The junction had 10 bases not matched to a gene; V was cut back by 6 bases and J by 4 bases. The CDR3 covers 15 residues. The germline V gene has CDR1 SGDLS and CDR2 YYNGEE. The CDR3 is CASKGWDRDSYGYTF. DNA of the CDR3: TGTGCCAGCAAGGGGTGGGACAGGGATAGCTATGGCTACACCTTC.

A single count supports this clone. The chain is built from TRBV6-2 or TRBV6-3 and TRBJ1-1, with D unresolved. CDR3 length equals 11 residues. Germline CDR1 and CDR2: MNHEY and SVGEGT. Trimming took off 5 bases at V and 7 bases at J, with 8 bases between the two ends. The CDR3 loop is CASSADLEAFF. The CDR3 region has the DNA TGTGCCAGCAGTGCCGACCTTGAAGCTTTCTTT.

This chain joins TRBV10-3 and TRBJ2-3; D ambiguous. V lost 0 bases and J 6 bases, leaving 7 bases between the germline ends. CDR3 length: 13 amino acids. Germline V gene lookup returns CDR1 ENHRY and CDR2 SYGVKD. The CDR3 bases are TGTGCCATCAGTGAGTCTCCCGAGGATACGCAGTATTTT. Protein product: CAISESPEDTQYF.

V and J are TRBV7-8 and TRBJ1-5; D is possibly TRBD1 (5 bases). Germline-derived CDR1 and CDR2 are SGHVS and FQNEAQ. Trimming left V 5 bases short and J 1 base short, with 21 bases between. The CDR3 has 18 amino acids. The CDR3 region has the DNA TGTGCCAGCAGCAGCTTAGAAGGTCTCAGGGTGAGCAATCAGCCCCAGCATTTT. This gives the protein CASSSLEGLRVSNQPQHF.

This clone was picked up one time. The V call is TRBV4-1, the J call TRBJ2-3; 8 bases agree with TRBD2. Germline V lookup: CDR1 MGHRA, CDR2 YSYEKL. V shed 1 base and J 4 bases; nucleotides not matched to a gene: 10. This CDR3 contains 17 residues. The DNA for the CDR3 is TGCGCCAGCAGCCAAGCTCACCCGGGGGGGGTAGCAGATACGCAGTATTTT. Translation gives CASSQAHPGGVADTQYF.

V gene TRBV6-2 or TRBV6-3 combines with J gene TRBJ2-5, with D unclear. Trimming left V 3 bases short and J 4 bases short, with 6 bases between. Per germline, CDR1 MNHEY and CDR2 SVGEGT. The length of the CDR3 is 12 residues. The CDR3 region has the DNA TGTGCCAGCAGTTATCTCCGAGAGACCCAGTACTTC. This gives the protein CASSYLRETQYF.

The rearrangement joins TRBV6-5 to TRBJ2-7; TRBD1 aligns across 9 bases. The CDR3 is made up of 15 amino acids. Germline CDR1 is MNHEY and CDR2 is SVGAGI. Trimming took 7 bases from V and 4 from J; bases not matched to a gene: 11. The CDR3 coding sequence is TGTGCCAGCAAGATGGGACAGGGAGCGGGTTACGAGCAGTACTTC. Protein: CASKMGQGAGYEQYF.

The chain couples TRBV5-1 to TRBJ2-1; 14 bases fit TRBD2. The J segment lost 7 bases and the V segment lost 3 bases, leaving 6 bases of the junction unmatched. The CDR3 sequence is 16 residues long. The germline CDR1 and CDR2 sequences are SGHRS and YFSETQ. CDR3 sequence reads: CASSSGTSGRRNEQFF. CDR3 nucleotides: TGCGCCAGCAGCTCGGGGACTAGCGGGAGAAGGAATGAGCAGTTCTTC.

V and J are TRBV6-5 and TRBJ1-3, with a possible D match to TRBD1 (6 bases). This CDR3 has 14 residues. The V and J ends lost 5 bases and 5 bases respectively, with 13 bases between them. Per germline, CDR1 MNHEY and CDR2 SVGAGI. The DNA of the CDR3 is TGTGCCAGCAGTACCGGACAGTACAGAAACACCATATATTTT. This encodes CASSTGQYRNTIYF.

This clone occurred once. V usage is TRBV2 and J usage is TRBJ1-2, with 9 positions matching TRBD1. The V and J ends lost 7 bases and 1 base, in that order; junction bases with no gene match: 1. The CDR3 is 13 residues long. In germline, CDR1 is SNHLY, CDR2 FYNNEI. CDR3 bases: TGTGCCAGCACGGACAGGGGTAACTATGGCTACACCTTC. Translated, it gives CASTDRGNYGYTF.

The rearrangement uses TRBV2 and TRBJ2-5; tentatively, D is TRBD2 (6 bases). Germline CDR1 reads SNHLY; CDR2 reads FYNNEI. The CDR3 totals 15 residues. V was shortened by 6 bases and J by 0 bases, with 14 bases between the two germline ends. The CDR3 DNA reads TGTGCCAGCAGGGGGTTAGCGGTGTACCAAGAGACCCAGTACTTC. Translation: CASRGLAVYQETQYF.

V and J are TRBV29-1 and TRBJ2-3; possible D gene TRBD2, 6 bases. Per germline, CDR1 SQVTM and CDR2 ANQGSEA. This CDR3 comprises 13 residues. Trimming stripped 6 bases from V and 9 bases from J, with 19 bases between. CDR3 region: CSVAIAVQGTQYF. CDR3 nucleotides: TGCAGCGTGGCGATAGCGGTGCAAGGAACGCAGTATTTT.

This clone was recorded once. This chain links TRBV7-8 with TRBJ1-1; 7 positions agree with TRBD1. Germline V gives CDR1 SGHVS, CDR2 FQNEAQ. CDR3 length: 15 residues. J lost 3 bases, V lost 5 bases, and 9 bases had no gene match. The CDR3 region is CASSMGLRGDTEAFF. CDR3 nucleotide sequence: TGTGCCAGCAGCATGGGGCTCAGGGGGGACACTGAAGCTTTCTTT.

CDR3 sequence: CASSLLGDGSYGYTF. The CDR3 DNA is TGCGCCAGCAGCTTGCTCGGGGACGGCAGCTATGGCTACACCTTC. The chain joins TRBV5-1 to TRBJ1-2, with D perhaps TRBD1 (5 bases). Looked up from germline, CDR1 is SGHRS and CDR2 is YFSETQ. CDR3 length: 15 amino acids. Trimming left V 1 base short and J 4 bases short, with 14 bases between.